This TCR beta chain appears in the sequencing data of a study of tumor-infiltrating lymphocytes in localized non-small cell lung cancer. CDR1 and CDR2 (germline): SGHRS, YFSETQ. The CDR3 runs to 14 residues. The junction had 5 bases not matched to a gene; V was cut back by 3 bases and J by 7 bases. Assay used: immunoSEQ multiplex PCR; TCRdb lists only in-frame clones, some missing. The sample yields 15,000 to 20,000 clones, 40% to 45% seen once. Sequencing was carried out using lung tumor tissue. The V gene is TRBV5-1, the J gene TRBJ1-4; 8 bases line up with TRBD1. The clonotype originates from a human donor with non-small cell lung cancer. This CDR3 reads CASSYNRGSEKLFF. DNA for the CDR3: TGCGCCAGCAGCTACAACAGGGGGAGTGAAAAACTGTTTTTT.